The T cell receptor beta chain described here comes from a study of control samples from healthy donors and cancer patients. Measured with immunoSEQ multiplex PCR; TCRdb has only the in-frame clones, and not every one. The sample lists about 120,000 clones, roughly 90% occurring once. Trimming left V 2 bases short and J 0 bases short, with 10 bases between. The CDR3 loop spans 15 amino acids. Germline V gene data show CDR1 as MNHEY and CDR2 as SVGAGI. This clone was counted once. The chain has TRBV6-5 and TRBJ1-1; weak D call: TRBD1 (5 bases). Sequenced input: blood. This receptor was identified in a man aged 35 to 55 in good health. This CDR3 is CASSYLDRVNTEAFF. CDR3 DNA: TGTGCCAGCAGTTACCTAGACAGAGTGAACACTGAAGCTTTCTTT.